A selection of T cell receptor beta chains follows, all from one sample in a study of shared clonotypes between healthy human individuals. Produced via immunoSEQ multiplex PCR; TCRdb's table is partial and in-frame only. This sample has hundreds of thousands of clones; about 96% occur once, and the top ten carry 0.32%. The source material was memory CD8+ T cells sorted from blood. Source of these receptors: a man aged 25 to 40 in good health. Each CDR3 is given with its conserved first and last residue. The order of the fields is CDR3 protein, CDR3 DNA, J gene, D gene, V gene, clone size. The D gene is left open where the match is weak. Part of the rows lack a size; the others show once, few, many or a class for expanded clones.

CASSPRDRGYEQYF | TGTGCCAGCAGCCCCCGGGACAGGGGATACGAGCAGTACTTC | TRBJ2-7 | TRBD1 | TRBV7-2 | NA
CASSLGTYEQYF | TGTGCCAGCAGCTTAGGAACCTACGAGCAGTACTTC | TRBJ2-7 | NA | TRBV7-8 | NA
CASSQAGNTEAFF | TGCGCCAGCAGCCAAGCAGGGAACACTGAAGCTTTCTTT | TRBJ1-1 | NA | TRBV4-1 | few
CASSTILQGRGYTF | TGTGCCAGCAGTACCATCTTACAGGGGCGGGGCTACACCTTC | TRBJ1-2 | TRBD1 | TRBV28 | once
CASSPTSSGNTIYF | TGTGCCAGCTCACCGACGTCCTCTGGAAACACCATATATTTT | TRBJ1-3 | NA | TRBV18 | NA
CASSLVRLALSSYNEQFF | TGTGCCAGCAGCTTAGTACGCCTAGCCCTAAGCTCCTACAATGAGCAGTTCTTC | TRBJ2-1 | NA | TRBV7-9 | NA
CASSPTAPSYEQYF | TGCGCCAGCAGCCCGACGGCCCCCTCCTACGAGCAGTACTTC | TRBJ2-7 | NA | TRBV5-1 | NA
CASSGGQASGNTIYF | TGCGCCAGCAGCGGGGGGCAGGCCTCTGGAAACACCATATATTTT | TRBJ1-3 | NA | TRBV5-1 | NA
CASRLKNYGYTF | TGTGCAAGTCGCTTAAAAAACTATGGCTACACCTTC | TRBJ1-2 | NA | TRBV12-2 | NA
CSVGTGEETQYF | TGCAGCGTTGGGACAGGGGAAGAGACCCAGTACTTC | TRBJ2-5 | TRBD1 | TRBV29-1 | NA
CAIRDEGGSEKLFF | TGTGCCATCAGGGACGAGGGGGGGAGTGAAAAACTGTTTTTT | TRBJ1-4 | NA | TRBV10-3 | NA
CASSGQTNEKLFF | TGTGCCAGCAGCGGACAGACTAATGAAAAACTGTTTTTT | TRBJ1-4 | NA | TRBV11-2 | NA
CAWSVNRGTDTQYF | TGTGCCTGGAGTGTTAATAGGGGCACAGATACGCAGTATTTT | TRBJ2-3 | NA | TRBV30 | NA
CASSRISSPASTDTQYF | TGTGCCAGCAGCCGAATCAGTTCACCCGCTAGCACAGATACGCAGTATTTT | TRBJ2-3 | NA | TRBV7-2 | NA
CASSPPASGPTDTQYF | TGTGCCAGCTCACCACCGGCTAGCGGGCCCACAGATACGCAGTATTTT | TRBJ2-3 | TRBD2 | TRBV18 | NA
CSGDAAYEQYF | TGCAGTGGGGACGCGGCCTACGAGCAGTACTTC | TRBJ2-7 | NA | TRBV20-1 | NA
CASLYRVIPLSNTQYF | TGTGCCAGCCTTTACAGGGTAATCCCCTTGTCAAATACGCAGTATTTT | TRBJ2-3 | NA | TRBV28 | NA
CASTKRGENTEAFF | TGTGCCAGCACTAAGCGGGGCGAGAACACTGAAGCTTTCTTT | TRBJ1-1 | NA | TRBV6-9 | NA
CAQSPLHF | TGTGCCCAGTCACCCCTCCACTTT | TRBJ1-6 | NA | TRBV6-5 | NA
CASSWDRGNYGYTF | TGTGCCAGCAGTTGGGACAGGGGGAACTATGGCTACACCTTC | TRBJ1-2 | TRBD1 | TRBV27 | once
CASSEALIGGGRDEQYF | TGTGCCAGCAGTGAAGCGCTTATCGGGGGCGGACGGGACGAGCAGTACTTC | TRBJ2-7 | NA | TRBV2 | NA
CASTEAVSGVYGYTF | TGTGCCAGCACCGAGGCTGTTTCAGGCGTATATGGCTACACCTTC | TRBJ1-2 | NA | TRBV6-1 | NA
CASSFGAGGNYEQYF | TGTGCCAGCAGTTTCGGGGCAGGGGGCAACTACGAGCAGTACTTC | TRBJ2-7 | TRBD1 | TRBV27 | NA
CSVPRGLSQYF | TGCAGCGTTCCCAGAGGCCTTAGCCAGTATTTT | TRBJ2-3 | NA | TRBV29-1 | NA
CASSLRSANEKLFF | TGCGCCAGCAGCTTACGATCGGCTAATGAAAAACTGTTTTTT | TRBJ1-4 | NA | TRBV5-1 | once
CASSGLIGDVGEQFF | TGTGCCAGCAGCGGACTGATCGGCGACGTGGGGGAGCAGTTCTTC | TRBJ2-1 | NA | TRBV2 | NA
CSVQKFRRQGDSNQPQHF | TGCAGCGTTCAAAAGTTTCGTCGACAGGGTGATAGCAATCAGCCCCAGCATTTT | TRBJ1-5 | TRBD1 | TRBV29-1 | NA
CASSPIGGGGYGYTF | TGTGCCAGCTCACCGATCGGGGGGGGTGGCTATGGCTACACCTTC | TRBJ1-2 | NA | TRBV18 | NA
CASSFTGELFF | TGCGCCAGCAGCTTCACCGGGGAGCTGTTTTTT | TRBJ2-2 | NA | TRBV5-1 | NA
CASSPTVVARSGNTIYF | TGTGCCAGCAGCCCAACGGTCGTGGCCCGCTCTGGAAACACCATATATTTT | TRBJ1-3 | NA | TRBV7-2 | once
CASSLHSGNTIYF | TGTGCCAGCAGCTTACACTCTGGAAACACCATATATTTT | TRBJ1-3 | NA | TRBV13 | NA
CASSSGSSYEQYF | TGTGCCAGCAGTTCAGGGAGCTCCTACGAGCAGTACTTC | TRBJ2-7 | NA | TRBV7-9 | NA